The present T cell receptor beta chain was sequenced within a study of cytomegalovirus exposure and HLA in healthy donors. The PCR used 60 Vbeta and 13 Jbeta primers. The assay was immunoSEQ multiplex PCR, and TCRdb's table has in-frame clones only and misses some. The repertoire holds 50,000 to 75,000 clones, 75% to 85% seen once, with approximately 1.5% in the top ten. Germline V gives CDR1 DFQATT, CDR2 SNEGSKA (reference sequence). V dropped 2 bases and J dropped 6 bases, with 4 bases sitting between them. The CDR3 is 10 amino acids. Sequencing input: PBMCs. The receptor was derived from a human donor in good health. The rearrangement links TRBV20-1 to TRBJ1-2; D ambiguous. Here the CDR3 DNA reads TGCAGTGCTAGATTAAATGGCTACACCTTC. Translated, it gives CSARLNGYTF.